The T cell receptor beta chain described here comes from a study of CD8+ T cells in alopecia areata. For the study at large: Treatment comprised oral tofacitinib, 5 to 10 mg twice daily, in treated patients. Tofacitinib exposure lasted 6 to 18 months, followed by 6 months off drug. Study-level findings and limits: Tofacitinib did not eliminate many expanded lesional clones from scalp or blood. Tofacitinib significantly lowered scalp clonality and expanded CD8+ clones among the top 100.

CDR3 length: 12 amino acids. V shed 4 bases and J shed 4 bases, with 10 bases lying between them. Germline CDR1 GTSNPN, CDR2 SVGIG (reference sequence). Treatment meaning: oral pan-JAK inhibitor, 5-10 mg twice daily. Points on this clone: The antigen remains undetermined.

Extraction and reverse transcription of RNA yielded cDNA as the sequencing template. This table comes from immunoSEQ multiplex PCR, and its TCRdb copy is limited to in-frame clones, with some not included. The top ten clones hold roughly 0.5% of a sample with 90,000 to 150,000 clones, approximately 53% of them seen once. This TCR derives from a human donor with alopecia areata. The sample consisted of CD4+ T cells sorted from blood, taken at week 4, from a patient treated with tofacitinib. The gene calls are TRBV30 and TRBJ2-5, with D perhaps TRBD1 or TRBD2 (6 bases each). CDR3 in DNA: TGTGCCTGGATGGAGGGGGTAGAGACCCAGTACTTC. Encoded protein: CAWMEGVETQYF.